This T cell receptor beta chain derives from a study of blood T cell repertoires in COVID-19. Study in general: Samples representing acute and convalescent COVID-19 were sourced from the United States, Italy and Spain. The analysed material was cDNA or gDNA that came from T cells, B-cell-depleted T cells, or PBMCs.

The CDR3 sequence is 14 residues long. Germline CDR1 is GTSNPN and CDR2 is SVGIG (reference sequence). V was pared by 3 bases and J by 4 bases, with 4 bases of the junction left unmatched. Per the authors' pipeline: Scientists estimated how many nucleated cells there were by amplifying reference gene primers. Assay used: immunoSEQ multiplex PCR; TCRdb lists only in-frame clones, some missing. V, J and clone size derive from that table, while D and trimming were established from the DNA sequence. The repertoire has just under 65,000 clones, around 76% of them found once; the top ten carry less than 6%.

The sequence derives from a human donor in a cohort sampled during active COVID-19. The sequenced sample consisted of peripheral blood. The rearrangement links TRBV30 to TRBJ1-2, with 11 bases lining up with TRBD1. CDR3 protein: CAWRGQGGFYGYTF. CDR3 coding DNA: TGTGCCTGGAGGGGACAGGGGGGCTTCTATGGCTACACCTTC. The full variable domain, rest sourced from reference TRBV30 and TRBJ1-2, is SQTIHQWPATLVQPVGSPLSLECTVEGTSNPNLYWYRQAAGRGLQLLFYSVGIGQISSEVPQNLSASRPQDRQFILSSKKLLLSDSGFYLCAWRGQGGFYGYTFGSGTRLTVV.